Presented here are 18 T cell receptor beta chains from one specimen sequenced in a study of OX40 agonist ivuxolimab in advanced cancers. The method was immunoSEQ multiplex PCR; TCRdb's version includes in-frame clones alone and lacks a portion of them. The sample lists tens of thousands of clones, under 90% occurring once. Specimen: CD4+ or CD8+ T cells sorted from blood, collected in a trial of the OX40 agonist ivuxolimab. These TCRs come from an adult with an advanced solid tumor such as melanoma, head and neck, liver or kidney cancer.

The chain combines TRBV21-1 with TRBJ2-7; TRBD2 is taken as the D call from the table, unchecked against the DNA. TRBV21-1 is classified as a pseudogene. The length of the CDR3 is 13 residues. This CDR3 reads CASSPLVSYEQYF. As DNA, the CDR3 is TGTGCCAGCAGCCCCCTCGTCTCCTACGAGCAGTACTTC.

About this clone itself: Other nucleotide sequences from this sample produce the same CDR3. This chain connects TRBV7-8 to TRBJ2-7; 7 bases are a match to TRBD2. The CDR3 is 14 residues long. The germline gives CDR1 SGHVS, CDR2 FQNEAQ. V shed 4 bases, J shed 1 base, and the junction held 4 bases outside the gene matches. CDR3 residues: CASSSERGSYEQYF. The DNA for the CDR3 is TGTGCCAGCAGCTCAGAGCGGGGTTCCTACGAGCAGTACTTC. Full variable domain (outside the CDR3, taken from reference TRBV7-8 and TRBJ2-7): GAGVSQSPRYKVAKRGQDVALRCDPISGHVSLFWYQQALGQGPEFLTYFQNEAQLDKSGLPSDRFFAERPEGSVSTLKIQRTQQEDSAVYLCASSSERGSYEQYFGPGTRLTVT.

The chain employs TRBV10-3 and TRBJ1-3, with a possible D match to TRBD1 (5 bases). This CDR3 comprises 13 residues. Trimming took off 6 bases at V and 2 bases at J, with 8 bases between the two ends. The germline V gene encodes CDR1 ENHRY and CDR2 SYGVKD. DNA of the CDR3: TGTGCCATCAGCGCGACAGCTGGAAACACCATATATTTT. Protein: CAISATAGNTIYF.

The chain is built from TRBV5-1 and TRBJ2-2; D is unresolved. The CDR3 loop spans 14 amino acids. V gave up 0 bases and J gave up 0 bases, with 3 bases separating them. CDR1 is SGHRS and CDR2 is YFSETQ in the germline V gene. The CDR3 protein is CASSLGPNTGELFF. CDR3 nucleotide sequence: TGCGCCAGCAGCTTGGGGCCGAACACCGGGGAGCTGTTTTTT.

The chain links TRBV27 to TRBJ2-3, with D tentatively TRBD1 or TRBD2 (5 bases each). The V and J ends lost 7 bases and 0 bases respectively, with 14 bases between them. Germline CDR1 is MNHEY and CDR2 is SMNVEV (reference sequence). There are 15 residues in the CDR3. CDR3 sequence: CASTSRDPSTDTQYF. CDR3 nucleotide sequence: TGTGCCAGCACGAGCAGGGACCCTAGCACAGATACGCAGTATTTT.

The DNA of the CDR3 is TGTGCCAGCAGTTCGACCACCGGGACAGGGTACTACGAGCAGTACTTC. The encoded protein is CASSSTTGTGYYEQYF. The rearrangement links TRBV28 to TRBJ2-7, with 9 bases matching TRBD1. CDR3 length equals 16 residues. The V gene end was trimmed by 4 bases and the J gene end by 3 bases; junction bases not matched to a gene: 10. Germline V gene sequence: CDR1 MDHEN, CDR2 SYDVKM.

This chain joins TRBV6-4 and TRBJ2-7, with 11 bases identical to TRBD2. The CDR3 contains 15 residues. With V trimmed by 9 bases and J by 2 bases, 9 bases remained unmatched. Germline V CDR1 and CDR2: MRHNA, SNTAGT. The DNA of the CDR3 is TGTGCCAGGGTAAAGACTAGCGGGGAAACCTACGAGCAGTACTTC. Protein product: CARVKTSGETYEQYF.

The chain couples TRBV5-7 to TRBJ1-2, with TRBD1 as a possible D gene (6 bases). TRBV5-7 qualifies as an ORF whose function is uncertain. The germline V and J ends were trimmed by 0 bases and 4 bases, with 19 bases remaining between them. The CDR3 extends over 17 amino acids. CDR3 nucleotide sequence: TGTGCCAGCAGCTTGGAGGACAGAATAAGACGGGCCTATGGCTACACCTTC. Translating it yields CASSLEDRIRRAYGYTF.

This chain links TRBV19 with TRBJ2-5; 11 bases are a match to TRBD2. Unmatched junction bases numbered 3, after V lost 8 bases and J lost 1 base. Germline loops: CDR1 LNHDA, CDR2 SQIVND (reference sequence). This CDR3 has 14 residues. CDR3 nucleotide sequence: TGTGCCAGTCGGACTAGCGGGTTCCAAGAGACCCAGTACTTC. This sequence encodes CASRTSGFQETQYF.

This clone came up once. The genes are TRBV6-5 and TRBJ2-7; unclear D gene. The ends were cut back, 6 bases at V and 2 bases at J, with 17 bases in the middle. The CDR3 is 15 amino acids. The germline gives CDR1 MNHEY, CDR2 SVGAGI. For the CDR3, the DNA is TGTGCCAGCAGACGAACGACGGATTTGACCTACGAGCAGTACTTC. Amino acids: CASRRTTDLTYEQYF.

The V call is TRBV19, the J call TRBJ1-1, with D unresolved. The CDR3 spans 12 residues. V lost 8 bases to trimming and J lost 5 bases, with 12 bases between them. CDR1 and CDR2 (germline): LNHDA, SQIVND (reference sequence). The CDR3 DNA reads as TGTGCCAGTGCTGGGGTTGGGACTGAAGCTTTCTTT. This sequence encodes CASAGVGTEAFF.

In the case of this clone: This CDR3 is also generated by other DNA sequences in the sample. The CDR3, as DNA: TGTGCCAGCAGTGAACGACAGGGTTTCACTGAAGCTTTCTTT. Protein product: CASSERQGFTEAFF. The chain employs TRBV6-1 and TRBJ1-1, with TRBD1 matching over 7 bases. V dropped 2 bases and J dropped 4; count of bases not matched to a gene: 4. Germline CDR1 reads MNHNS; CDR2 reads SASEGT. The CDR3 contains 14 residues.

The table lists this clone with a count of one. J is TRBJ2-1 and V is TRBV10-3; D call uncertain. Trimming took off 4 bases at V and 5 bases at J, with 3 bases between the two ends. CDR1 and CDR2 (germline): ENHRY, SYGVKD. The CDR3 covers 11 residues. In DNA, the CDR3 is TGTGCCATCAGTGCCGACAATGAGCAGTTCTTC. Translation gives CAISADNEQFF.

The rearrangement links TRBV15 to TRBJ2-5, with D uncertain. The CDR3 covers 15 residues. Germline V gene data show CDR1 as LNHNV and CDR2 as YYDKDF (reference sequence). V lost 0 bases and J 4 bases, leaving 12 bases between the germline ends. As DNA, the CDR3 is TGTGCCACCAGCAGAGATTTAAGTACGGGAGAGACCCAGTACTTC. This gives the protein CATSRDLSTGETQYF.

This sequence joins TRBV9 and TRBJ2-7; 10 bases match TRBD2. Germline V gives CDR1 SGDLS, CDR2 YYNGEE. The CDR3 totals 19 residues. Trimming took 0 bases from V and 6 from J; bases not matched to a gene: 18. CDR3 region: CASSVGEGGGLSGRREQYF. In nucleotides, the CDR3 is TGTGCCAGCAGCGTAGGAGAGGGAGGGGGCCTTAGCGGGAGGCGCGAGCAGTACTTC.

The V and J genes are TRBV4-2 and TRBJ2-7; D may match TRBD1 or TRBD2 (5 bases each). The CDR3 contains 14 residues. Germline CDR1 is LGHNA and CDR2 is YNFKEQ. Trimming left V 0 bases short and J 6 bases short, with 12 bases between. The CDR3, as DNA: TGTGCCAGCAGCCAAGATTCCGGGGCCGGCGAGCAGTACTTC. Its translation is CASSQDSGAGEQYF.

For the CDR3, the DNA is TGTGCCAGCAGCCAGACAGGACTTTGGGGTGGCTACACCTTC. It specifies CASSQTGLWGGYTF. This chain links TRBV14 with TRBJ1-2, with a tentative D call TRBD1 (6 bases). The germline V gene has CDR1 SGHDN and CDR2 FVKESK. Trimming shortened V by 3 bases and J by 7 bases, and 15 bases separated the two germline ends. The CDR3 spans 14 residues.

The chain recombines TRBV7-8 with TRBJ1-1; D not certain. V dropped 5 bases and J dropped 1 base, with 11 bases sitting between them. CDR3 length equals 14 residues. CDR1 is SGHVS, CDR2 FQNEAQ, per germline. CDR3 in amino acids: CASSVSGQNTEAFF. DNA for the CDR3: TGTGCCAGCAGCGTTTCCGGCCAGAACACTGAAGCTTTCTTT.